This TCR beta chain stems from a study of T cell repertoires in cytomegalovirus infection. In the study overall: Indicated by public TCR beta signatures were CMV infection and matching HLA type.

CDR3 size: 15 residues. Germline values: CDR1 SGHRS, CDR2 YFSETQ. J gave up 0 bases and V 3 bases, and 1 base lay outside the gene matches. This clonotype was counted only a few times. TCRdb re-called the reads with MiXCR, one entry per CDR3 protein. This sample has 150,000 to 200,000 distinct CDR3 sequences; 25% to 30% occur once, and the top ten carry roughly 31%. This clonotype was obtained from a human donor in good health (CMV status not recorded). Some clones in this sample may be carry-over from other donors' samples. Sequencing was carried out using PBMCs. V gene TRBV5-1 combines with J gene TRBJ1-2; 11 positions agree with TRBD1. CDR3 region: CASSSGQGANYGYTF. In DNA form, the CDR3 reads TGCGCCAGCAGCTCGGGACAGGGGGCTAACTATGGCTACACCTTC.